This TCR beta chain was identified during a study of blood T cell repertoires in COVID-19 (dated by TCRdb to 2018 to 2020). Broadly, across the study: Samples from collaborators originated in the United States, Italy and Spain and spanned both the acute and convalescent phases of COVID-19. The repertoires were released in a freely available public database meant as a resource for research on the immune response to SARS-CoV-2. The prospective study material was composed of cDNA or gDNA derived from T cells, B-cell-depleted T cells, or PBMCs. The dataset comprised deeply sampled blood TCRbeta repertoires from subjects exposed to, actively infected with, or recovered from COVID-19. Where HLA class I and class II types were available, the types were taken from metadata supplied by the sample provider, not from assay-based typing. The samples were drawn from the first 160 participants of the ongoing ImmuneRACE study and from more than 1,000 subjects provided by 6 global collaborators. The sample metadata nearly always contained a de-identified subject ID, COVID-19 status, age in years and sex. The full study reports these points: The quantity of clinical and demographic metadata differed by source and by participant and was supplied without curation.

Per the germline V gene, MNHEY is the CDR1 and SVGAGI is the CDR2. The junction shows trimming of 5 bases on V and 2 bases on J, plus 14 bases between the germline ends. Including cysteine and phenylalanine, the CDR3 has 15 amino acids. The retained sequence is limited to the CDR3, 45 bases, with the frame set at the first base. The immunoSEQ Assay, a bias-controlled multiplex PCR, was used to amplify TCRbeta CDR3 regions from genomic DNA. The original pipeline was this. The number of nucleated cells in each sample was estimated from the amplification of reference gene primers within the assay. To quantify the absolute abundance of each unique TCRbeta CDR3 rearrangement, sequence reads were collapsed and filtered. For each sample, productive Simpson clonality was calculated as the square root of Simpson's diversity index across productive rearrangements. TCRdb retrieved this table from immuneACCESS and kept in-frame rearrangements only. Not all clones are present; in checked studies, unresolved V genes account for under half, and no reason is known for the remainder. From that table come the V and J calls and clone size; the DNA was used to work out D and trimming. This sample lists over 150,000 clones; about 85% were detected once. The ten largest account for roughly 8.3% of the sample.

One collaborating source in Seattle enrolled patients during active infection and followed them longitudinally through the course of disease. Whole blood was collected in K2EDTA tubes by collaborating institutions according to the institutions' own protocols. Collaborator samples were shipped for TCRbeta analysis as frozen whole blood, isolated PBMCs, or DNA extracted from either sample type. In regard to this clone: This clone's antigen is unknown. No base quality information exists; no much larger clone differs at one position.

The TCR originated in a woman aged 55-69 years with COVID-19, enrolled during active disease. The V and J genes are TRBV6-5 and TRBJ2-3; perhaps TRBD1 is the D gene, with 6 bases matching. The specimen sequenced was peripheral blood. The nucleotide sequence reads TGTGCCAGCAGTCGGACAGTAGCCACCACAGATACGCAGTATTTT. Protein translation: CASSRTVATTDTQYF.